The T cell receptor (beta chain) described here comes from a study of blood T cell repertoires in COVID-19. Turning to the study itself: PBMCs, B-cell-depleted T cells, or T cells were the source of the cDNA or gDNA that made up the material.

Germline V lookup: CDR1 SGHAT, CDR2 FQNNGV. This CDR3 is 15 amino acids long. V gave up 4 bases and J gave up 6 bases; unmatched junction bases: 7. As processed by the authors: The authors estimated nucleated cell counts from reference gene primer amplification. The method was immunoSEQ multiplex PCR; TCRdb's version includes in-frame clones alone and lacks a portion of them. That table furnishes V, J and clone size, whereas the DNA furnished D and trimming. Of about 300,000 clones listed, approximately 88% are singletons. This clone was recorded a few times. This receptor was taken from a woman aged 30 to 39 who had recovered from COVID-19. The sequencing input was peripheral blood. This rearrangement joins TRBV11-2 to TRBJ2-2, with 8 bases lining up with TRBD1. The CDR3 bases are TGTGCCAGCAGCTCGACAGGGGCGGTCGCCGGGGAGCTGTTTTTT. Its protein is CASSSTGAVAGELFF.